Sequencing of this T cell receptor beta chain was carried out in a study of blood T cell repertoires in COVID-19. The wider study: T cells, B-cell-depleted T cells, or PBMCs supplied cDNA or gDNA.

As processed by the authors: Reference gene primer amplification yielded estimated nucleated cell counts. Here immunoSEQ multiplex PCR was the method, and the copy in TCRdb shows in-frame clones only, minus some. The DNA gave D and trimming, while V, J and clone size come from that table. This sample has 45,000 to 65,000 clones; roughly 83% occur once, and the top ten carry roughly a tenth. Per the germline V gene, CDR1 is SGHNT and CDR2 is YYREEE (reference sequence). V was pared by 4 bases and J by 0 bases, with 19 bases between. This CDR3 is 17 amino acids long. This chain links TRBV5-4 with TRBJ1-1, with a weak D call TRBD1 (5 bases). This sequence was found in a man aged 30-40 years with COVID-19, enrolled during active disease. The sequenced material came from peripheral blood. CDR3 region: CASSPSGAGMMNTEAFF. For the CDR3, the DNA is TGTGCCAGCAGCCCCTCTGGGGCAGGGATGATGAACACTGAAGCTTTCTTT.